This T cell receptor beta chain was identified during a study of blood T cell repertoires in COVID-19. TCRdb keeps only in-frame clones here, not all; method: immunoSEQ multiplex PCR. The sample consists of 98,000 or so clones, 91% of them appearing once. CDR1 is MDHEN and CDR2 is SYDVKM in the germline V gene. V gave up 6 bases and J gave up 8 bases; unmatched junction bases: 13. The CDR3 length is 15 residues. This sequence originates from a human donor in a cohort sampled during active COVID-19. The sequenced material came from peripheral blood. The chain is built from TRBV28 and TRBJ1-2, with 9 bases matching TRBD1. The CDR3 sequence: CASSWGGTGSGGYTF. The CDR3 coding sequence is TGTGCCAGCAGCTGGGGGGGGACAGGGAGTGGAGGCTACACCTTC.